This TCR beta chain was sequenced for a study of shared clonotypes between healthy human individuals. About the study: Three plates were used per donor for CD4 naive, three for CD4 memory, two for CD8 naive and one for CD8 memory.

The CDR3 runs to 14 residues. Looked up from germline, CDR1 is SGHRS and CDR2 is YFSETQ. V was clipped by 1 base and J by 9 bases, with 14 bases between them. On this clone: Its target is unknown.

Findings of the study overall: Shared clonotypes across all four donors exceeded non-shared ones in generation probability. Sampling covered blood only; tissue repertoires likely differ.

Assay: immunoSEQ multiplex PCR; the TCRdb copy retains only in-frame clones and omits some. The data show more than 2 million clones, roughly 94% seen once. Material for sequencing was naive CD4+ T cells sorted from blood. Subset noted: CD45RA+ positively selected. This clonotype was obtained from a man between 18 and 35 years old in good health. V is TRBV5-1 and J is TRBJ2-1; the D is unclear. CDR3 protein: CASSLQSGNGEQFF. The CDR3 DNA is TGCGCCAGCAGCTTGCAATCAGGAAACGGTGAGCAGTTCTTC.